Below are 10 T cell receptor beta chains sequenced from a single sample in a study of blood T cell repertoires in COVID-19. The table came from immunoSEQ multiplex PCR; TCRdb's copy has only in-frame clones and leaves some out. In the table there are about 230,000 clones, approximately 87% of which are singletons. Source material: peripheral blood. All receptors derive from a woman aged 70-85 years with active or convalescent COVID-19.

The chain is built from TRBV30 and TRBJ1-1; TRBD1 aligns across 9 bases. Germline loops: CDR1 GTSNPN, CDR2 SVGIG (reference sequence). The V gene end was trimmed by 4 bases and the J gene end by 0 bases; junction bases not matched to a gene: 12. The CDR3 totals 17 residues. The CDR3 nucleotides read TGTGCCTGGACCCGGACAGGGGAGATACTAATGAACACTGAAGCTTTCTTT. It yields the protein CAWTRTGEILMNTEAFF.

This clone was recorded a few times. Other DNA sequences within the sample encode an identical CDR3. The rearrangement links TRBV24-1 to TRBJ2-1, with 15 bases matching TRBD2. This CDR3 has 13 amino acids. Germline V gene sequence: CDR1 KGHDR, CDR2 SFDVKD. V shed 10 bases and J 10 bases; nucleotides not matched to a gene: 4. The CDR3 protein is CATGGLAGGEQFF. Written as DNA, the CDR3 is TGTGCCACAGGGGGACTAGCGGGAGGAGAGCAGTTCTTC.

V and J are TRBV18 and TRBJ1-5; TRBD1 is a possible D gene (6 bases). Trimming took 3 bases from V and 1 from J, leaving 19 bases between them. The V gene's germline CDR1 is KGHSH and CDR2 LQKENI. The CDR3 covers 18 residues. CDR3 residues: CASSPRGPEGLSNQPQHF. In DNA form, the CDR3 reads TGTGCCAGCTCACCCAGGGGACCTGAGGGGTTAAGCAATCAGCCCCAGCATTTT.

This clone is a singleton in its sample. The chain couples TRBV5-1 to TRBJ2-2, with 10 bases aligning to TRBD1. V was pared by 4 bases and J by 8 bases, with 5 bases of the junction left unmatched. The CDR3 covers 14 residues. CDR1 is SGHRS and CDR2 is YFSETQ in the germline V gene. The CDR3 nucleotides are TGCGCCAGCAGCATCGGACAGGGGGAAGGGGAGCTGTTTTTT. Its protein is CASSIGQGEGELFF. Looking up the rest from reference TRBV5-1 and TRBJ2-2 gives the full variable domain: KAGVTQTPRYLIKTRGQQVTLSCSPISGHRSVSWYQQTPGQGLQFLFEYFSETQRNKGNFPGRFSGRQFSNSRSEMNVSTLELGDSALYLCASSIGQGEGELFFGEGSRLTVL.

This sequence joins TRBV18 and TRBJ2-1, with 12 bases identical to TRBD2. This CDR3 contains 14 residues. V gave up 3 bases and J gave up 8 bases; unmatched junction bases: 2. CDR1 KGHSH and CDR2 LQKENI come from the germline V gene. CDR3 DNA sequence: TGTGCCAGCTCACCTGCTAGCGGGAGGGATGAGCAGTTCTTC. This sequence encodes CASSPASGRDEQFF.

Of note for this clone: A read error may account for a junction end that differs from germline. This chain links TRBV7-7 with TRBJ2-2; tentative D call: TRBD1 (6 bases). Germline lookup yields CDR1 SSHAT and CDR2 FNYEAQ (reference sequence). The CDR3 is 15 amino acids. For the CDR3, the DNA is TGTGCTAGCAGCTTAAATGCAGGGGAGTCCGGGGAGCTGTTTTTT. Protein: CASSLNAGESGELFF.

The chain carries TRBV7-9 and TRBJ1-2; TRBD1 is a possible D gene (6 bases). V was shortened by 3 bases and J by 8 bases, with 16 bases between the two germline ends. CDR1 is SEHNR and CDR2 is FQNEAQ in the germline V gene (reference sequence). This CDR3 has 14 residues. The CDR3 nucleotides are TGTGCCAGCAGCTTTGGACAGCCCTCAGGCGGCTACACCTTC. It is translated as CASSFGQPSGGYTF.

The genes are TRBV7-2 and TRBJ2-7, with 8 bases matching TRBD1. Germline V gives CDR1 SGHTA, CDR2 FQGNSA. The length of the CDR3 is 17 residues. Trimming removed 1 base from V and 0 bases from J; junction bases left unmatched: 8. The CDR3 loop reads CASSLVPGQGGSYEQYF. CDR3 coding DNA: TGTGCCAGCAGCTTAGTACCTGGACAGGGTGGCTCCTACGAGCAGTACTTC.

The CDR3 DNA reads as TGTGCCAGCCGACCCGCGGGAGGTACGTCCCAGTACTTC. This translates into CASRPAGGTSQYF. The chain recombines TRBV7-8 with TRBJ2-5; 8 nucleotides line up with TRBD2. CDR3 length equals 13 residues. Losses at the gene ends were 8 bases for V and 9 bases for J; bases not matched to a gene: 11. The germline V gene encodes CDR1 SGHVS and CDR2 FQNEAQ.

The chain has TRBV9 and TRBJ2-2, with 10 nucleotides matching TRBD2. The J segment lost 0 bases and the V segment lost 3 bases, leaving 5 bases of the junction unmatched. Germline-derived CDR1 and CDR2 are SGDLS and YYNGEE. The CDR3 spans 17 residues. CDR3: CASSAPGLATNTGELFF. CDR3 bases: TGTGCCAGCAGCGCCCCGGGACTAGCGACGAACACCGGGGAGCTGTTTTTT.